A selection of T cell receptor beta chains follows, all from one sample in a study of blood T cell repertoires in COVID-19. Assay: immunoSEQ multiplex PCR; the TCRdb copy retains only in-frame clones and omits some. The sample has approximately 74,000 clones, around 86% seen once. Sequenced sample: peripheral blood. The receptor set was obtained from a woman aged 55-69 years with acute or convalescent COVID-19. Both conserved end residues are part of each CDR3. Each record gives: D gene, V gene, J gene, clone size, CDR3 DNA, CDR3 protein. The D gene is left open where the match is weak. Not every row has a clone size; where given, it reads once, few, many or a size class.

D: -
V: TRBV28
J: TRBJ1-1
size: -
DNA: TGTGCCAGCAGTCCAGACTCAGATGAAGCTTTCTTT
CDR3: CASSPDSDEAFF

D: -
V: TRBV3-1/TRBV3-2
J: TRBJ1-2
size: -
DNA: TGTGCCAGCAGCCAAGATGTCAGGGCCAACTATGGCTACACCTTC
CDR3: CASSQDVRANYGYTF

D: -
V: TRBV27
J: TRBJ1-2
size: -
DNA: TGTGCCAGCAGCCTTCTGTCAGGGGATGGCTACACCTTC
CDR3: CASSLLSGDGYTF

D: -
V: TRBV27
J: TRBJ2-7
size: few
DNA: TGTGCCAGCAGTTTAGACAGTTACATCCCCTACGAGCAGTACTTC
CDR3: CASSLDSYIPYEQYF

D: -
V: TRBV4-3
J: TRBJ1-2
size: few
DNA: TGCGCCAGCAGCCAAGATCTCAGCTATGGCTACACCTTC
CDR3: CASSQDLSYGYTF

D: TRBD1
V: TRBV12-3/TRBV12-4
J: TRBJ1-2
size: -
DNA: TGTGCCAGCAGCGACAGGGGGCGCCTCGACACCTTC
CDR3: CASSDRGRLDTF

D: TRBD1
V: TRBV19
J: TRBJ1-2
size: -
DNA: TGTGCCAGTAGTATCCCGGGGACAGGAAGTTTCTACGGCTACACCTTC
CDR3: CASSIPGTGSFYGYTF

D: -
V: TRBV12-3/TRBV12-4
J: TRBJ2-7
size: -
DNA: TGTGCCAGCAGTTTCGAGTCGTACGAGCAGTACTTC
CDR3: CASSFESYEQYF

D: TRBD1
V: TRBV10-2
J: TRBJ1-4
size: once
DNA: TGCGCCAGCAGCGGGACAGAGAATGAAAAACTGTTTTTT
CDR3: CASSGTENEKLFF

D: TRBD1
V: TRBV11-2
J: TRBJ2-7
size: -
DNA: TGTGCCAGCAGCCCCGGGACAGCCTTCTACGAGCAGTACTTC
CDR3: CASSPGTAFYEQYF

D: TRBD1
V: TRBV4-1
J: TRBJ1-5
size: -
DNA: TGCGCCAGCAGCCAAAAGGGGACAGGGAACAATCAGCCCCAGCATTTT
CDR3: CASSQKGTGNNQPQHF

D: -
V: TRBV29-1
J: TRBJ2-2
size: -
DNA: TGCAGCGTGACAGGGCTGGGACTTTCCGGGGAGCTGTTTTTT
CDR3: CSVTGLGLSGELFF

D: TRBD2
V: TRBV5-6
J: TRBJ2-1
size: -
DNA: TGTGCCAGCAGCTTGGGACTAGCGGGAGTTACATCCTACAATGAGCAGTTCTTC
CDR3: CASSLGLAGVTSYNEQFF

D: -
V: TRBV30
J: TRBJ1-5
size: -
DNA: TGTGCCTGGAGTGTACGCAGGGGCGGTCAGCCCCAGCATTTT
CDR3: CAWSVRRGGQPQHF

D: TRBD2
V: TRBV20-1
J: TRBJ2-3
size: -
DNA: TGCAGTGCTAGTTTGACTAGCGGGTCCCCGGGTACGCAGTATTTT
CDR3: CSASLTSGSPGTQYF

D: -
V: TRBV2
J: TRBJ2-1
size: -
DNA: TGTGCCAGCAGCCGTCGGGGGATTGAGCAGTTCTTC
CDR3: CASSRRGIEQFF

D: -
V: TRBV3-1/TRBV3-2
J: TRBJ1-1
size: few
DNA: TGTGCCAGCAGCCAACTCCTCACTGAAGCTTTCTTT
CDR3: CASSQLLTEAFF

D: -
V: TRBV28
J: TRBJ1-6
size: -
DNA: TGTGCCAGTACTTTTGGGGAGGTGAAATCACCCCTCCACTTT
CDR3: CASTFGEVKSPLHF

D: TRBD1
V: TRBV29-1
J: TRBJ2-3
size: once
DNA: TGCAGCGTCCCCAGGGGGTACAGCACAGATACGCAGTATTTT
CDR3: CSVPRGYSTDTQYF

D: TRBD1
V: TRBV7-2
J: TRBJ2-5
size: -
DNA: TGTGCCAGCAGCTTAGGGGGACAGCCTCAAGAGACCCAGTACTTC
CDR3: CASSLGGQPQETQYF

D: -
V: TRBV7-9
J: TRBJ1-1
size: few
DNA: TGTGCCAGCAGCTTACGAGCAACTGAAGCTTTCTTT
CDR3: CASSLRATEAFF

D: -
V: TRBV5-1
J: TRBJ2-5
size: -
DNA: TGCGCCAGCAGCCCTGGACAGCACCAAGAGACCCAGTACTTC
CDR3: CASSPGQHQETQYF

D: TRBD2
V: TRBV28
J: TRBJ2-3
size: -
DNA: TGTGCCAGCAGTGCTACATATGGGTCTCTAGCGGGTGCGGGGACAGATACGCAGTATTTT
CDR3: CASSATYGSLAGAGTDTQYF

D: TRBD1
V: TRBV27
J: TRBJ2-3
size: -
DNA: TGTGCCAGCAGTTTGAGCACAGGGGTTTGGGATACGCAGTATTTT
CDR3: CASSLSTGVWDTQYF

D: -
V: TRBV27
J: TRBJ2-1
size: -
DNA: TGTGCCAGCAGTGAAGCGAATGAGCAGTTCTTC
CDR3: CASSEANEQFF

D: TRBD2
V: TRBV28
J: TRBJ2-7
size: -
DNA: TGTGCCAGCAGAAGACTAGCGGGATACTACGAGCAGTACTTC
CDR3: CASRRLAGYYEQYF

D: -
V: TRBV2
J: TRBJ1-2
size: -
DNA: TGTGCCAGCAGGAGCACTAACTATGGCTACACCTTC
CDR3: CASRSTNYGYTF

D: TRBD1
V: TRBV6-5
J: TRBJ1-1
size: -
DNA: TGTGCCAGCAGTTACGCGACAGGGTGGGACACTGAAGCTTTCTTT
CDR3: CASSYATGWDTEAFF

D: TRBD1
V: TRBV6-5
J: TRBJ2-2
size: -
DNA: TGTGCCAGCATGGACAGGGTCGTTATCGGGGAGCTGTTTTTT
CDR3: CASMDRVVIGELFF

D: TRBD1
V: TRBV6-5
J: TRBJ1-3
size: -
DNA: TGTGCCAGCAGTTTGGACCGGGACAGAGGAAACACCATATATTTT
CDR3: CASSLDRDRGNTIYF

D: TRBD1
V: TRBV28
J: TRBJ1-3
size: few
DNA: TGTGCCAGCAGTTCGACAGGGGCGGGAAACACCATATATTTT
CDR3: CASSSTGAGNTIYF

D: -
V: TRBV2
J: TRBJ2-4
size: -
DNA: TGTGCCAGCAGTGAAGCCCTACAGGGATGGAACATTCAGTACTTC
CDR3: CASSEALQGWNIQYF

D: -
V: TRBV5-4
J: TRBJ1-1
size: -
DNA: TGTGCCAGCAGCTCTGGGGGGGGAATCGGGAACACTGAAGCTTTCTTT
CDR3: CASSSGGGIGNTEAFF

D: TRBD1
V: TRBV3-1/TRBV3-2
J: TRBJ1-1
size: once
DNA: TGTGCCAGCAGCCAACAGGGGGGCACTGAAGCTTTCTTT
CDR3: CASSQQGGTEAFF

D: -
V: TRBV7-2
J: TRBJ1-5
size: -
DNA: TGTGCCAGCAGCTTTCTCGGGCGGAGGAGCAATCAGCCCCAGCATTTT
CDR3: CASSFLGRRSNQPQHF

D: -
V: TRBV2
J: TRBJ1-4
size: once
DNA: TGTGCCAGCAGTGACGTGGGGGCTGAAAAACTGTTTTTT
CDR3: CASSDVGAEKLFF

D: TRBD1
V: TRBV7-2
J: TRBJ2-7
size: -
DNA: TGTGCCAGCAGCTCGGGACAGGGTAGGTGGGAGCAGTACTTC
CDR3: CASSSGQGRWEQYF

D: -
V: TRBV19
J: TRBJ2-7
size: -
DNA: TGTGCCAGTAGCAGTACAGGGGGGGCCTACGAGCAGTACTTC
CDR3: CASSSTGGAYEQYF

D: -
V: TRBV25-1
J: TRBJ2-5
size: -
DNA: TGTGCCAGCAGTGAATCAGGGTCGTTGCAAGAGACCCAGTACTTC
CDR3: CASSESGSLQETQYF

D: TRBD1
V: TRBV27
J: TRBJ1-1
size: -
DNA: TGTGCCAGCAGTTTATTGGGGACAGGGGGCATAGACACTGAAGCTTTCTTT
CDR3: CASSLLGTGGIDTEAFF

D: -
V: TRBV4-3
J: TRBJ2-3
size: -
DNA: TGCGCCAGCAGCCAACAGGGCACAGATACGCAGTATTTT
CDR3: CASSQQGTDTQYF

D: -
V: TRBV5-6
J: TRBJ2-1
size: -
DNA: TGTGCCAGCACCCTGGGGCGGTACAATGAGCAGTTCTTC
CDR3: CASTLGRYNEQFF

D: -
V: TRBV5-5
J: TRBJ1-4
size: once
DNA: TGTGCCAGCAGCTTCGGACAGTCCGCAACTAATGAAAAACTGTTTTTT
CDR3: CASSFGQSATNEKLFF

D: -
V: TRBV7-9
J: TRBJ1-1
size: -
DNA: TGTGCCAGCAGCGTACAGGGTAACACTGAAGCTTTCTTT
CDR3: CASSVQGNTEAFF

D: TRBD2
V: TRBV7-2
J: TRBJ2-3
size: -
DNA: TGTGCCAGCAGCTTAGGCCCTAGCGGGTCAACAGATACGCAGTATTTT
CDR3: CASSLGPSGSTDTQYF

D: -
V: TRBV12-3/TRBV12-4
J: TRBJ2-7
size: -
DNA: TGTGCCAGCAGCCCTACAGGACGTTCCCCCCAGTACTTC
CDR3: CASSPTGRSPQYF

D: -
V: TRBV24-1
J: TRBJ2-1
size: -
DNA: TGTGCCACCAGTGATCCCCAAAGAGTCAATGAGCAGTTCTTC
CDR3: CATSDPQRVNEQFF

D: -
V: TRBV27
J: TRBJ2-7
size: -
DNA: TGTGCCAGCAGGGACAGATCCCCACCCTACGAGCAGTACTTC
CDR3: CASRDRSPPYEQYF

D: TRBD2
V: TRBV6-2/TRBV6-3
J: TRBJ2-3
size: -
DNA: TGTGCCAGCAGCCCCCCTGATGGACTAGCGGGAGGTACAGATACGCAGTATTTT
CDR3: CASSPPDGLAGGTDTQYF

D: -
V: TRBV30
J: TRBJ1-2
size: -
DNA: TGTGCCTGGAGTGTCCTAATTAACAGTCCATTTAACTATGGCTACACCTTC
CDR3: CAWSVLINSPFNYGYTF

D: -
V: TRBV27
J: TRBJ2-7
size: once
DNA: TGTGCCACCCACCGGGGTGCCTACGAGCAGTACTTC
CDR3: CATHRGAYEQYF

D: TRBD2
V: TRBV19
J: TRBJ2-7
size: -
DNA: TGTGCCAGTACCCCGTGCCGCGGACTAGCGGGAGGGCCCTTCGACGAGCAGTACTTC
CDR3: CASTPCRGLAGGPFDEQYF